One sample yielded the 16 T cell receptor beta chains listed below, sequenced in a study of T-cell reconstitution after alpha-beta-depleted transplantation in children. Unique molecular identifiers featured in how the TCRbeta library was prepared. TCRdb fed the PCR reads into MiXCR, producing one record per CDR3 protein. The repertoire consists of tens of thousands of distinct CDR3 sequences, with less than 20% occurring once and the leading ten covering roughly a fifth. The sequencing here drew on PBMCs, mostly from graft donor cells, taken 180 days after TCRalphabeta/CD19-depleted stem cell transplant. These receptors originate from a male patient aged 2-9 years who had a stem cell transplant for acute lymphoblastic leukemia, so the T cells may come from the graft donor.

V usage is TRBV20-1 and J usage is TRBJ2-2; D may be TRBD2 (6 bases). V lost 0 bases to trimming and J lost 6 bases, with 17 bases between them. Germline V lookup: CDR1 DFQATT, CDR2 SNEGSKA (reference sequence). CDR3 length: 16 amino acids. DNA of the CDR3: TGCAGTGCTAGAGATCCACTAGCATCAGGTCCCGGGGAGCTGTTTTTT. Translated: CSARDPLASGPGELFF.

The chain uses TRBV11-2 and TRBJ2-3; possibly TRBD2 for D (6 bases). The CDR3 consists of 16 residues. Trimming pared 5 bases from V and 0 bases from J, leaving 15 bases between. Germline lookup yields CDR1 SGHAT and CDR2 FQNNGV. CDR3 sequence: CASSGTYKASTDTQYF. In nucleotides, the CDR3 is TGTGCCAGCAGCGGGACTTATAAAGCTAGCACAGATACGCAGTATTTT.

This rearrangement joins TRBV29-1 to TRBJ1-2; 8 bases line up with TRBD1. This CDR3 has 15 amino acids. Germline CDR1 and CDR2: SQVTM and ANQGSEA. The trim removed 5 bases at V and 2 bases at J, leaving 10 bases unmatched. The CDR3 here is CSVRQGPRMNYGYTF. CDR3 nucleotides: TGCAGCGTTCGACAGGGGCCCCGTATGAACTATGGCTACACCTTC.

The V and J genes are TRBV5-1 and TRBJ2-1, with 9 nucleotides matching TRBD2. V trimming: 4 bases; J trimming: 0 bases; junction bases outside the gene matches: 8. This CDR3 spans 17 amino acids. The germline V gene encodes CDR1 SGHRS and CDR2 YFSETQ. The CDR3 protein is CASSVLLAGSSYNEQFF. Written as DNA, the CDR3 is TGCGCCAGCAGCGTCCTCCTAGCGGGGAGCTCCTACAATGAGCAGTTCTTC.

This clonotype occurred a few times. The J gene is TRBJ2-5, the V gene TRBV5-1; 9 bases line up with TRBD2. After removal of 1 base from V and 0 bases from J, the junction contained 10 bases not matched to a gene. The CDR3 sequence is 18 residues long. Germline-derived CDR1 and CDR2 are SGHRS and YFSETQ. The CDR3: CASSLRGKGLANQETQYF. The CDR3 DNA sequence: TGCGCCAGCAGCTTGAGGGGCAAGGGACTAGCCAACCAAGAGACCCAGTACTTC.

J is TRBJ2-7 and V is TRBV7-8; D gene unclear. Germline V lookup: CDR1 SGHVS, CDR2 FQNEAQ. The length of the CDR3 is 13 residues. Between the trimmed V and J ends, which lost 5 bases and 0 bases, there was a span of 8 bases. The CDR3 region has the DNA TGTGCCAGCAGCCCAAGTAACTCCTACGAGCAGTACTTC. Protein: CASSPSNSYEQYF.

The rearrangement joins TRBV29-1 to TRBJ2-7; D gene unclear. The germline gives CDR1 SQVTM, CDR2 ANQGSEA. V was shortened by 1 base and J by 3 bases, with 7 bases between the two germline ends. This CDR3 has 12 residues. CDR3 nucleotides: TGCAGCGTTGAAGGACGCGGCTACGAGCAGTACTTC. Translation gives CSVEGRGYEQYF.

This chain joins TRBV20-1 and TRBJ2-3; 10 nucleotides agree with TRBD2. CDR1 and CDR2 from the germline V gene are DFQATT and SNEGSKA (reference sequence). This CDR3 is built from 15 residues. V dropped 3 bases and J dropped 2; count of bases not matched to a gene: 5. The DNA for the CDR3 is TGCAGTGCTAGCCCTCTAGCGGGGGTCACAGATACGCAGTATTTT. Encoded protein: CSASPLAGVTDTQYF.

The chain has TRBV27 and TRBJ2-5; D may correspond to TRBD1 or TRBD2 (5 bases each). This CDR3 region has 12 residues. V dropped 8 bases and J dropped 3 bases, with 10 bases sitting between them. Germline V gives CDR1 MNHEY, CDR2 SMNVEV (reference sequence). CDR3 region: CASLGPEETQYF. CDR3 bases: TGTGCCAGCCTGGGACCAGAAGAGACCCAGTACTTC.

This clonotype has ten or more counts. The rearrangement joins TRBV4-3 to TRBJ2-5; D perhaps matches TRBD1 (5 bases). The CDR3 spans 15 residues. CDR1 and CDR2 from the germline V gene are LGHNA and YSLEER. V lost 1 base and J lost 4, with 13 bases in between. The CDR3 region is CASSQGTQGRETQYF. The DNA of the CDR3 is TGCGCCAGCAGCCAAGGAACGCAGGGTCGAGAGACCCAGTACTTC.

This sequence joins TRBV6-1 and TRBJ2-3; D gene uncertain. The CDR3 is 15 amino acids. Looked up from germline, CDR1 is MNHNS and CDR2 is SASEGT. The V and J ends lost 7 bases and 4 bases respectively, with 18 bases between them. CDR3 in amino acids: CASTPLGAVADTQYF. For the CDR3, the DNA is TGTGCCAGCACCCCCCTCGGTGCAGTAGCAGATACGCAGTATTTT.

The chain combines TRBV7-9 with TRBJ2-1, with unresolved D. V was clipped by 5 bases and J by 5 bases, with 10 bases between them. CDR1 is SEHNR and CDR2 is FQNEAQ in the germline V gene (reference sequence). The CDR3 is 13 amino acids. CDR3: CASSPHNNNEQFF. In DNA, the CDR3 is TGTGCCAGCAGCCCCCATAATAACAATGAGCAGTTCTTC.

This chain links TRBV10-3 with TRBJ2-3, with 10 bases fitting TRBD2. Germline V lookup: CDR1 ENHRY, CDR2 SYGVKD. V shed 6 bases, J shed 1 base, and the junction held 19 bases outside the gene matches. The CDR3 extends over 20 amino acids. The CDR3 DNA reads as TGTGCCATCAGCAGTACCGGGACTAGCGTAAAAGTACCCCGCACAGATACGCAGTATTTT. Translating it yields CAISSTGTSVKVPRTDTQYF.

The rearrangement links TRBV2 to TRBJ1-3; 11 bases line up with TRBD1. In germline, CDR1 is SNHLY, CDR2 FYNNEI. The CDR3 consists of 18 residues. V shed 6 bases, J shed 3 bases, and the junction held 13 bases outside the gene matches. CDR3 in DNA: TGTGCCAGCAGGGAATTACCTCGGACAGGGGGCATTGGAAACACCATATATTTT. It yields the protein CASRELPRTGGIGNTIYF.

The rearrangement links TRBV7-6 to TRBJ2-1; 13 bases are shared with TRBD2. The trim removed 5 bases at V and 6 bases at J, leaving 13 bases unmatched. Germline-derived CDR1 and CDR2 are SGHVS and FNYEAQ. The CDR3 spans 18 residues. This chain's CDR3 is CASSHRTSGGTILNEQFF. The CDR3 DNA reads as TGTGCCAGCAGCCATCGGACTAGCGGGGGCACCATCCTCAATGAGCAGTTCTTC.

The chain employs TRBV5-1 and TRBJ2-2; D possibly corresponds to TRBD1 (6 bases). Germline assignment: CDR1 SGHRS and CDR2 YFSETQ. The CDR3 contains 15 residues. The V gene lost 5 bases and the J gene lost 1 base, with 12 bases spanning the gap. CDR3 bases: TGCGCCAGCAGAGACAGGACGGTGAACACCGGGGAGCTGTTTTTT. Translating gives CASRDRTVNTGELFF.